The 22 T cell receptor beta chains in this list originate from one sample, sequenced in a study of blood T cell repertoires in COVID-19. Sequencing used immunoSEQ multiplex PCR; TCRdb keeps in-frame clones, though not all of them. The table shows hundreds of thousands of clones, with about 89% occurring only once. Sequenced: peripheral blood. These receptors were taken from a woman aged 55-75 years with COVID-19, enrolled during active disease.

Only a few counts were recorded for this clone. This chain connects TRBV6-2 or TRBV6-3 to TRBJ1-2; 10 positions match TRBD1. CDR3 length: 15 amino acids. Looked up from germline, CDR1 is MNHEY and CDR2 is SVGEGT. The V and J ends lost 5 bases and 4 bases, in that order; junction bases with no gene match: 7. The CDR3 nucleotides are TGTGCCAGCAGTCCCCGGGACAGGGGTGGCTATGGCTACACCTTC. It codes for CASSPRDRGGYGYTF.

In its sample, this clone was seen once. In nucleotides, the CDR3 is TGTGCCAGCAGCAACCGACAGGGCAAGGCTTTCTTT. It translates to CASSNRQGKAFF. The rearrangement uses TRBV7-2 and TRBJ1-1, with 7 bases that match TRBD1. V trimming: 5 bases; J trimming: 11 bases; junction bases outside the gene matches: 8. Germline CDR1 is SGHTA and CDR2 is FQGNSA. The CDR3 runs to 12 residues.

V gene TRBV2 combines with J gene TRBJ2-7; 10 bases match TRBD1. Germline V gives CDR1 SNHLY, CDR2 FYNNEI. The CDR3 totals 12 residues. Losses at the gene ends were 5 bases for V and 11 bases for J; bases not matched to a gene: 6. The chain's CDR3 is CASSTGTGDKYF. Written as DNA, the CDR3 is TGTGCCAGCAGTACCGGGACAGGGGATAAGTACTTC.

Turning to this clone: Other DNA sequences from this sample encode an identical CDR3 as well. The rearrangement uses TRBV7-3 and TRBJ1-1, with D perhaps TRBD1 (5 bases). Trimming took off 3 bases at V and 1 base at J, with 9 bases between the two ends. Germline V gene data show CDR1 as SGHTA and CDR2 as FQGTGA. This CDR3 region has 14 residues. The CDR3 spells CASSLGGANTEAFF. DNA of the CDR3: TGTGCCAGCAGCTTGGGAGGGGCGAACACTGAAGCTTTCTTT.

The CDR3, as DNA: TGTGCCAGCTCATCCCCGGACAGGGGCGGCGACGAGCAGTACTTC. Its translation is CASSSPDRGGDEQYF. The V and J genes are TRBV18 and TRBJ2-7; 9 bases agree with TRBD1. CDR1 KGHSH and CDR2 LQKENI come from the germline V gene. The CDR3 consists of 15 residues. V shed 5 bases and J 5 bases; nucleotides not matched to a gene: 10.

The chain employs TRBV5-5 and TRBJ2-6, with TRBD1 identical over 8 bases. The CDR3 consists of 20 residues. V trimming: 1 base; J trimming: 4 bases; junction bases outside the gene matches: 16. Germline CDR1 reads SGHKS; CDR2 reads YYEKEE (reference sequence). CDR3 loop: CASSLLLIQDREKGANVLTF. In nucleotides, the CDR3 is TGTGCCAGCAGCTTGTTACTGATACAGGACAGGGAGAAAGGGGCCAACGTCCTGACTTTC.

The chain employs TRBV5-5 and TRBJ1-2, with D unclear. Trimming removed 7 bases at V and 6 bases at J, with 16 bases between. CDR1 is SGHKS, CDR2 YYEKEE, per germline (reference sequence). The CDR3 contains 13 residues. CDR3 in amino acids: CASQHPGEDGYTF. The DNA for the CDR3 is TGTGCCAGCCAGCACCCGGGAGAAGATGGCTACACCTTC. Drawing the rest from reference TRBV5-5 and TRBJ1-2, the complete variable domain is DAGVTQSPTHLIKTRGQQVTLRCSPISGHKSVSWYQQVLGQGPQFIFQYYEKEERGRGNFPDRFSARQFPNYSSELNVNALLLGDSALYLCASQHPGEDGYTFGSGTRLTVV.

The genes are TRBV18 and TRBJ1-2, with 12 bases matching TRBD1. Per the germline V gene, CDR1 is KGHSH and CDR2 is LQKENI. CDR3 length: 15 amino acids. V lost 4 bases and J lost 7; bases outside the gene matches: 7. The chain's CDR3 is CASSLSGTGGSGYTF. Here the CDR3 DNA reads TGTGCCAGCTCACTCTCCGGGACAGGGGGCTCTGGCTACACCTTC. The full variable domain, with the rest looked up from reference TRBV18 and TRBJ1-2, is NAGVMQNPRHLVRRRGQEARLRCSPMKGHSHVYWYRQLPEEGLKFMVYLQKENIIDESGMPKERFSAEFPKEGPSILRIQQVVRGDSAAYFCASSLSGTGGSGYTFGSGTRLTVV.

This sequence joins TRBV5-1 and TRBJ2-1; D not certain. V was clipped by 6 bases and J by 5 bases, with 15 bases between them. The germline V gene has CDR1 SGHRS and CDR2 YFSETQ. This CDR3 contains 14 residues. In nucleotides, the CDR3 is TGCGCCAGCACCGCGACGACTCTCAACAATGAGCAGTTCTTC. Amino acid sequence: CASTATTLNNEQFF.

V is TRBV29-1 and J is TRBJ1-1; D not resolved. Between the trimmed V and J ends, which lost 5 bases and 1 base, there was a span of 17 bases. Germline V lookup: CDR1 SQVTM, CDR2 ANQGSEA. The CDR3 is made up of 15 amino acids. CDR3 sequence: CSVPSSKSPNTEAFF. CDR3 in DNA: TGCAGCGTTCCTAGTTCAAAGTCCCCGAACACTGAAGCTTTCTTT.

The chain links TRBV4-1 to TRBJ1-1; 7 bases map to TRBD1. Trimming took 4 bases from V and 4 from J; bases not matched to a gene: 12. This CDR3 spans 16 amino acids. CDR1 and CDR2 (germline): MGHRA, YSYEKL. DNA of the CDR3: TGCGCCAGCAGCCGCCGGGAGGGGGCCGTAGGCACTGAAGCTTTCTTT. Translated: CASSRREGAVGTEAFF.

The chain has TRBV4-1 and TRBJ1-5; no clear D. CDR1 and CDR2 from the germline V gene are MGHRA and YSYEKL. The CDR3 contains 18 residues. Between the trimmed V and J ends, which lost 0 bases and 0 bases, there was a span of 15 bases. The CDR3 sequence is CASSQDQAGVFSNQPQHF. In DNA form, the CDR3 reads TGCGCCAGCAGCCAAGATCAAGCGGGAGTTTTTAGCAATCAGCCCCAGCATTTT.

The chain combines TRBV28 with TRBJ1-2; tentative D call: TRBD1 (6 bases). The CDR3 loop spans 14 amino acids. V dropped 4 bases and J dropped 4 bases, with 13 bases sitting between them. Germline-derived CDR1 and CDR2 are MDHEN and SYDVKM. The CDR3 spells CASSSDRTVYGYTF. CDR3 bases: TGTGCCAGCAGTTCAGACCGGACAGTCTATGGCTACACCTTC.

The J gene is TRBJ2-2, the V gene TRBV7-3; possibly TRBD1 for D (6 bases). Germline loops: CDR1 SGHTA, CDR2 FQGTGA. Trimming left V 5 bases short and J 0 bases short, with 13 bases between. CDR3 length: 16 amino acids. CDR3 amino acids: CASSRYGTTNTGELFF. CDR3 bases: TGTGCCAGCAGCCGGTACGGGACAACGAACACCGGGGAGCTGTTTTTT.

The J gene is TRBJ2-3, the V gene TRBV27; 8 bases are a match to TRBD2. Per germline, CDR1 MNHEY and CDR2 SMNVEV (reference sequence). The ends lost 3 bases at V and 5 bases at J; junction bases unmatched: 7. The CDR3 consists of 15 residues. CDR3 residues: CASSLVGGAVDTQYF. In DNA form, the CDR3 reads TGTGCCAGCAGTTTGGTCGGGGGGGCGGTAGATACGCAGTATTTT.

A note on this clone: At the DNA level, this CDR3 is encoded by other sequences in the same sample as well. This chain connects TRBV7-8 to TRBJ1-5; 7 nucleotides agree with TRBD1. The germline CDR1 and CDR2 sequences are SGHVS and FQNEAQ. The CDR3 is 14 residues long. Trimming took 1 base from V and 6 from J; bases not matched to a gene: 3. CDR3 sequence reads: CASSLGQGSQPQHF. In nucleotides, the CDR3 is TGTGCCAGCAGCTTAGGACAGGGAAGTCAGCCCCAGCATTTT. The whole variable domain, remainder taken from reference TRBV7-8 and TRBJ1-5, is GAGVSQSPRYKVAKRGQDVALRCDPISGHVSLFWYQQALGQGPEFLTYFQNEAQLDKSGLPSDRFFAERPEGSVSTLKIQRTQQEDSAVYLCASSLGQGSQPQHFGDGTRLSIL.

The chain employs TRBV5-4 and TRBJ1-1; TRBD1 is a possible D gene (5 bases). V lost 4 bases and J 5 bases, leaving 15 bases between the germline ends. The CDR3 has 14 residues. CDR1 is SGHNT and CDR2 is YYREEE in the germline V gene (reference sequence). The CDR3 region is CASSIEPRGTEAFF. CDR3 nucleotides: TGTGCCAGCAGCATCGAGCCAAGGGGAACTGAAGCTTTCTTT.

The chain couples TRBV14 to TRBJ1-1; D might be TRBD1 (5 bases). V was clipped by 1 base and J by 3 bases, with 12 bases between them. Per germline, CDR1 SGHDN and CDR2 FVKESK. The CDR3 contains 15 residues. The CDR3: CASSQVQGRYTEAFF. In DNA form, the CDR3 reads TGTGCCAGCAGCCAAGTCCAGGGAAGGTACACTGAAGCTTTCTTT.

The CDR3, as DNA: TGTGCCACTGCGACAGGGGGCGGACAGACCCAGTACTTC. This codes for CATATGGGQTQYF. This chain links TRBV7-9 with TRBJ2-5; 10 nucleotides align to TRBD1. The CDR3 is made up of 13 amino acids. Losses at the gene ends were 10 bases for V and 6 bases for J; bases not matched to a gene: 8. CDR1 SEHNR and CDR2 FQNEAQ come from the germline V gene (reference sequence).

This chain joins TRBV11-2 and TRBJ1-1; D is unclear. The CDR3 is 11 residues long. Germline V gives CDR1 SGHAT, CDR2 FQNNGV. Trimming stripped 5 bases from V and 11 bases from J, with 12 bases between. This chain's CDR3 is CASSNQAGAFF. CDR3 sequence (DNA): TGTGCCAGCAGCAACCAGGCGGGTGCTTTCTTT.

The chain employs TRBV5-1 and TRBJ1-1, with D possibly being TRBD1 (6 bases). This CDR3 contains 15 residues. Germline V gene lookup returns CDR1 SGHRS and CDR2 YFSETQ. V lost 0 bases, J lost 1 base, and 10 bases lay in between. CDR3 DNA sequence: TGCGCCAGCAGCTTGGGGGGGCAGAAGAACACTGAAGCTTTCTTT. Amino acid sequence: CASSLGGQKNTEAFF.

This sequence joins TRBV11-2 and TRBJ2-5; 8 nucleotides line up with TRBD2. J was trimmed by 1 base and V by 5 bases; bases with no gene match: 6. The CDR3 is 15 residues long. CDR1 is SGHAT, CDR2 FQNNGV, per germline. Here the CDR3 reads CASSPTSVTQETQYF. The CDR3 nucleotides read TGTGCCAGCAGCCCGACTAGCGTGACCCAAGAGACCCAGTACTTC.